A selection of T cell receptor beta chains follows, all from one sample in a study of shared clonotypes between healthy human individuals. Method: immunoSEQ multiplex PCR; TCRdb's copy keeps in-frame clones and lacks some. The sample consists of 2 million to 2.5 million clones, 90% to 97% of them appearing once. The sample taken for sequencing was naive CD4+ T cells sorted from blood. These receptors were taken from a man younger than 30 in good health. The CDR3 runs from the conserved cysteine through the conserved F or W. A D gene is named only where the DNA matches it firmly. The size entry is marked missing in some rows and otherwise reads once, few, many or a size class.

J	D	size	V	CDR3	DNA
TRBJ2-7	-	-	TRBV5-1	CALRALPRYEQYF	TGCGCCTTACGGGCTCTCCCTAGGTACGAGCAGTACTTC
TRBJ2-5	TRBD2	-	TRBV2	CASSELPSGTQETQYF	TGTGCCAGCAGTGAATTACCTAGCGGGACCCAAGAGACCCAGTACTTC
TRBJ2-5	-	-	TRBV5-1	CASSLGGHQETQYF	TGCGCCAGCAGCTTGGGGGGTCACCAAGAGACCCAGTACTTC
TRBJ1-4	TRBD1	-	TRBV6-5	CASSSLPDRGNEKLFF	TGTGCCAGCAGTTCTCTTCCGGACAGGGGGAATGAAAAACTGTTTTTT
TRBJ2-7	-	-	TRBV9	CASSVGRDREQYF	TGTGCCAGCAGCGTAGGTCGTGACCGCGAGCAGTACTTC
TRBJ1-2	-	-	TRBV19	CASSIPPVGGGSYTF	TGTGCCAGTAGTATACCCCCCGTTGGGGGGGGAAGCTACACCTTC
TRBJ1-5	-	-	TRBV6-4	CASPHGGEPQHF	TGTGCCAGCCCCCATGGGGGGGAGCCCCAGCATTTT
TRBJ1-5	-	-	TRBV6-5	CASSYGGVNQPQHF	TGTGCCAGCAGTTACGGGGGAGTCAATCAGCCCCAGCATTTT
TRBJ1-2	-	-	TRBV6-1	CASHMGGQPNGYTF	TGTGCCAGCCATATGGGGGGGCAGCCCAATGGCTACACCTTC
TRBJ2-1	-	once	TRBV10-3	CAISVGAGWYNEQFF	TGTGCCATCAGTGTAGGGGCAGGCTGGTACAATGAGCAGTTCTTC
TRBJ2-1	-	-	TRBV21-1	CASSKCLPRDGAFF	TGTGCCAGCAGCAAATGCCTCCCCCGGGACGGGGCGTTCTTC
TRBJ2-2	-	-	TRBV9	CASSVGSSGELFF	TGTGCCAGCAGCGTAGGGAGCAGCGGGGAGCTGTTTTTT
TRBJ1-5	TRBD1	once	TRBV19	CASSLLPGQGVQPQHF	TGTGCCAGTAGTCTTCTTCCGGGACAGGGCGTTCAGCCCCAGCATTTT
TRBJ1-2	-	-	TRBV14	CASSRGGRIYGYTF	TGTGCCAGCAGTCGCGGGGGGCGCATCTATGGCTACACCTTC
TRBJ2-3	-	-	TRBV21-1	CASSKEDNGDTDTQYF	TGTGCCAGCAGCAAAGAGGATAATGGGGACACAGATACGCAGTATTTT
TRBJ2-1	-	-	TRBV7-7	CASSFSFGPSNEQFF	TGTGCTAGCAGCTTTTCGTTTGGGCCCAGCAATGAGCAGTTCTTC
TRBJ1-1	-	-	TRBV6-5	CASSRDRPNTEAFF	TGTGCCAGCAGTAGAGACAGACCAAACACTGAAGCTTTCTTT
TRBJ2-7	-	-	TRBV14	CASSPSGYVYEQYF	TGTGCCAGCAGCCCCAGCGGGTACGTCTACGAGCAGTACTTC
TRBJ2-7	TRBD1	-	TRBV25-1	CASSPLDREWGYEQYF	TGTGCCAGCAGTCCTCTCGACAGGGAATGGGGCTACGAGCAGTACTTC
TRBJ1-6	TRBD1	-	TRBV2	CASNDRGFSPLHF	TGTGCCAGCAATGACAGGGGGTTTTCACCCCTCCACTTT
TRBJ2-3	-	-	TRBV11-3	CASSLSPVDTQYF	TGTGCCAGCAGCTTAAGCCCCGTAGATACGCAGTATTTT
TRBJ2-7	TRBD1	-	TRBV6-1	CATVRDRDTYEQYF	TGTGCCACTGTCCGGGACAGGGATACCTACGAGCAGTACTTC
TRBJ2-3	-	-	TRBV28	CASSPVRDTQYF	TGTGCCAGCAGTCCCGTGCGGGATACGCAGTATTTT
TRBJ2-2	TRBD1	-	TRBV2	CASSEVSAGGLTGGELFF	TGTGCCAGCAGTGAAGTGTCGGCAGGGGGCCTAACGGGCGGGGAGCTGTTTTTT
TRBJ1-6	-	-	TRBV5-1	CASSWEFNSPLHF	TGCGCCAGCAGCTGGGAGTTTAATTCACCCCTCCACTTT
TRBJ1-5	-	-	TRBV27	CASSLRGNQPQHF	TGTGCCAGCAGCCTGCGGGGGAATCAGCCCCAGCATTTT
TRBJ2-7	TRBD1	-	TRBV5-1	CASSLRQGANYEQYF	TGCGCCAGCAGCTTAAGACAGGGGGCGAACTACGAGCAGTACTTC
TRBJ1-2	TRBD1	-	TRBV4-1	CASSQEDRSYYGYTF	TGCGCCAGCAGCCAAGAGGACAGGTCTTACTATGGCTACACCTTC
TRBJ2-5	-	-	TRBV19	CASSIGQETQYF	TGTGCCAGTAGTATTGGACAAGAGACCCAGTACTTC
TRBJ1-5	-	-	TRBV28	CASSPGQSLGPQHF	TGTGCCAGCAGTCCCGGACAGTCCCTGGGGCCCCAGCATTTT
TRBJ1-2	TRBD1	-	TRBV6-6	CASSRTGRDGYTF	TGTGCCAGCAGTCGGACAGGGCGGGATGGCTACACCTTC
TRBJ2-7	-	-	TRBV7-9	CASTKGSTYEQYF	TGTGCCAGCACCAAGGGAAGCACCTACGAGCAGTACTTC
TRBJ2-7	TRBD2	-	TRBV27	CASSRTSGGTYEQYF	TGTGCCAGCAGTCGTACTAGCGGGGGGACCTACGAGCAGTACTTC
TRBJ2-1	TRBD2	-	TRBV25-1	CASRLAGADYNEQFF	TGTGCCAGCAGGTTAGCGGGAGCGGACTACAATGAGCAGTTCTTC
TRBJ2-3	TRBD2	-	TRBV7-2	CASSLGASGTFTDTQYF	TGTGCCAGCAGCTTAGGGGCTAGCGGAACCTTCACAGATACGCAGTATTTT
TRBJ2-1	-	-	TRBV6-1	CASKGVTSYNEQFF	TGTGCCAGCAAAGGGGTCACTAGTTACAATGAGCAGTTCTTC
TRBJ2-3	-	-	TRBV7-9	CASSFLITRADTQYF	TGTGCCAGCAGCTTTTTAATAACTAGAGCAGATACGCAGTATTTT
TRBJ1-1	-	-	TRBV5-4	CASSGRAGTEAFF	TGTGCCAGCAGCGGACGAGCAGGAACTGAAGCTTTCTTT
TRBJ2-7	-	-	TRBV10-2	CASRHRDGYYEQYF	TGCGCCAGCAGGCACCGGGACGGTTACTACGAGCAGTACTTC
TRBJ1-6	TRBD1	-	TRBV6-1	CASSEAPVGQGGNSPLHF	TGTGCCAGCAGTGAAGCGCCAGTGGGACAGGGGGGGAATTCACCCCTCCACTTT
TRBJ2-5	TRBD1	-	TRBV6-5	CASSRPGGDQETQYF	TGTGCCAGCAGTCGGCCAGGGGGCGACCAAGAGACCCAGTACTTC
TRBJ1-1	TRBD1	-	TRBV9	CASSVGTGRTEAFF	TGTGCCAGCAGCGTAGGGACAGGGAGGACTGAAGCTTTCTTT
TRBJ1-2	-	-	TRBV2	CASSPEMSTGWLYGYTF	TGTGCCAGCAGTCCAGAAATGAGTACGGGCTGGCTCTATGGCTACACCTTC
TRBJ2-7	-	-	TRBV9	CASSGGRGPYEQYF	TGTGCCAGCAGCGGCGGTCGGGGACCCTACGAGCAGTACTTC
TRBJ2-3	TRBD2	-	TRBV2	CASSEAWRLAIGSTSTDTQYF	TGTGCCAGCAGTGAAGCATGGCGACTAGCGATTGGCTCCACTAGCACAGATACGCAGTATTTT
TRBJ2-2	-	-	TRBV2	CASSAEWAGNGELFF	TGTGCCAGCAGTGCCGAGTGGGCTGGTAACGGGGAGCTGTTTTTT
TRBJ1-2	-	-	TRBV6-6	CASSFAGARDGYTF	TGTGCCAGCAGTTTTGCAGGGGCCAGAGATGGCTACACCTTC
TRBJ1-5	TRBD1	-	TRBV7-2	CASSPGQDNQPQHF	TGTGCCAGCAGCCCTGGACAGGACAATCAGCCCCAGCATTTT
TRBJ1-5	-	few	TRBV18	CASSPDTDYQPQHF	TGTGCCAGCTCACCGGACACGGACTATCAGCCCCAGCATTTT
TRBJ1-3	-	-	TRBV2	CASSETSRDTIYF	TGTGCCAGCAGTGAAACGTCGAGAGACACCATATATTTT
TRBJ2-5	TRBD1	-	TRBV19	CASSKTTRGQGETQYF	TGTGCCAGTAGTAAGACCACTAGGGGGCAGGGGGAGACCCAGTACTTC
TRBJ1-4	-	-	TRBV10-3	CAISESVVVGEKLFF	TGTGCCATCAGTGAGTCTGTAGTAGTTGGTGAAAAACTGTTTTTT
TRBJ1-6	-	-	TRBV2	CASTLLSLAAPNSPLHF	TGTGCCAGCACCCTCCTTTCCTTGGCCGCTCCAAATTCACCCCTCCACTTT
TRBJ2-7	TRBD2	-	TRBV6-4	CASRALDAGGSYEQYF	TGTGCCAGCAGAGCCCTAGATGCGGGAGGGTCCTACGAGCAGTACTTC
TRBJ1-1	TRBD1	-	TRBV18	CASSLGDRGTEAFF	TGTGCCAGCTCACTCGGTGACAGGGGCACTGAAGCTTTCTTT
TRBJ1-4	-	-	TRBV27	CASRGWTNEKLFF	TGTGCCTCTAGGGGCTGGACTAATGAAAAACTGTTTTTT
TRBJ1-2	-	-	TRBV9	CASSEMTGDYAGYTF	TGTGCCAGCAGCGAAATGACAGGTGACTACGCTGGCTACACCTTC